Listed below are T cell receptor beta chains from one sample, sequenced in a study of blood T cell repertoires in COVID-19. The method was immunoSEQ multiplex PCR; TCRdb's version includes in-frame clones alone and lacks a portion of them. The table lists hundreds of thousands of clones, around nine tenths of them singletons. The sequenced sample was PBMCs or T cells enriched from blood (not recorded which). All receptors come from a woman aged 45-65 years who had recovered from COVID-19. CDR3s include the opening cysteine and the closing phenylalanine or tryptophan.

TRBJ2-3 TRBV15 CATSSRLAGTDTQYF
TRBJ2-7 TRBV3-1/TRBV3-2 CASSGRTSGRGYEQYF
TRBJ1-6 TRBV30 CAWSPYIVGVASPLHF
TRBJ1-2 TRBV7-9 CASSLSSNQNLYGYTF
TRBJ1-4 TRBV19 CASSTPGKIGEKLFF
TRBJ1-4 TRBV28 CASSFLTTTNEKLFF
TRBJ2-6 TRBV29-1 CSVGRQGVGSGANVLTF
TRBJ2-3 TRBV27 CASRPQGRTDTQYF
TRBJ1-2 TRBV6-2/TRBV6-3 CASSPSGGRNYGYTF
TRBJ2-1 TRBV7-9 CASSSYSASSYNEQFF
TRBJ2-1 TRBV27 CASSLSGTWLTRGPLPNEQFF
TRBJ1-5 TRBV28 CASGRGQGAGQPQHF
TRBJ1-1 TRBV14 CASSQVSWTEAFF
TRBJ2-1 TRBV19 CASSMGSSGNEQFF
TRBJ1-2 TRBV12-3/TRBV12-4 CASSTTGGNGYTF
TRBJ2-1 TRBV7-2 CASSSDTLAGTSSYNEQFF
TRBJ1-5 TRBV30 CAWSPYSNQPQHF
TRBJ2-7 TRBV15 CATSRDLAVSYEQYF
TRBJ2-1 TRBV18 CASSPQREGTPNEQFF
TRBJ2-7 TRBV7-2 CASSIRTSGSYEQYF
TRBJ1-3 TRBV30 CAWETGATGNTIYF
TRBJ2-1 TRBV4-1 CASSQERAENRNEQFF
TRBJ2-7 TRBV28 CASSLGRDYEQYF
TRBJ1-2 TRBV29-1 CSVAPLNYGYTF
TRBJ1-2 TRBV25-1 CASSGTRGRFFGYTF
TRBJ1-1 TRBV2 CASSEQANTEAFF
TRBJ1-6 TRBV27 CASSLAQVSVSPLHF
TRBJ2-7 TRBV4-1 CASSQGPPRDRATYEQYF
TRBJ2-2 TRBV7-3 CASSFLAITGELFF
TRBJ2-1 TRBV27 CASPTSLGGLLYNEQFF
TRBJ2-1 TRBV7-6 CASSLLRGTYKSSYNEQFF
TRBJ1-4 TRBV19 CASKTGRHEKLFF
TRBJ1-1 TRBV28 CASSKGSTEAFF
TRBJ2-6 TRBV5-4 CASSWRDRGPGANVLTF
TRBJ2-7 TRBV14 CASSQDLKGRLRPQYF
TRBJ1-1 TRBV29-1 CSAGRQTEAFF
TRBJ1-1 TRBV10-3 CAISEQPMNTEAFF
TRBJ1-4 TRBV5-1 CASSLGPGGAGTNEKLFF
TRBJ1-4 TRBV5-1 CASSWGPGQGNEKLFF
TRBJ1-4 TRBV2 CASTGDGEKLFF
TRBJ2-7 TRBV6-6 CASRSTGVHEQYF
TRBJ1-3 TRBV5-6 CASSSSTLPGNTIYF
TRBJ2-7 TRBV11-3 CASSLGQGPSVSQF
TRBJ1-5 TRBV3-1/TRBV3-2 CASSQGTGWQPQHF